The T cell receptor (beta chain) described here comes from a study of blood T cell repertoires in COVID-19. In the study's own analysis: Amplification from reference gene primers served as the basis for estimated nucleated cell counts. Generated by immunoSEQ multiplex PCR, the TCRdb table keeps only in-frame clones and is missing some. That table supplies the V and J calls and clone size; D and trimming were determined from the DNA. Of about 400,000 clones detected, less than 90% appear once; the ten largest clones hold approximately 3%. From germline, CDR1 is MGHRA and CDR2 YSYEKL. The CDR3 length is 16 residues. Germline trimming cut 0 bases from V and 11 bases from J; bases unmatched to any gene: 13.

The clonotype comes from a woman in her thirties who had recovered from COVID-19. Sequenced sample: PBMCs or T cells enriched from blood (not recorded which). The chain combines TRBV4-1 with TRBJ2-7; 10 bases are a match to TRBD2. The CDR3 loop reads CASSQEGTSGTREEYF. DNA for the CDR3: TGCGCCAGCAGCCAAGAGGGCACTAGCGGGACCCGAGAGGAGTACTTC.